The 27 T cell receptor beta chains listed next were all sequenced from one sample in a study of cytomegalovirus exposure and HLA in healthy donors. PCR employed 60 Vbeta and 13 Jbeta primers. Profiled with immunoSEQ multiplex PCR; TCRdb holds only in-frame clones, not every one. This repertoire shows some 110,000 clones, roughly three quarters found once; its top ten account for roughly 3%. Sequenced sample: PBMCs. The receptors stem from a woman under 30 in good health and CMV-seropositive.

The chain uses TRBV10-3 and TRBJ2-7, with TRBD2 as a possible D gene (5 bases). The germline V gene has CDR1 ENHRY and CDR2 SYGVKD. This CDR3 comprises 15 residues. V was trimmed by 0 bases and J by 4 bases, leaving 13 bases between them. This CDR3 is CAISESLVARYEQYF. Written as DNA, the CDR3 is TGTGCCATCAGTGAGTCTCTGGTAGCGAGATACGAGCAGTACTTC.

This clone was seen only once. V gene TRBV7-3 combines with J gene TRBJ1-1; no clear D. Trimming took 5 bases from V and 0 from J, leaving 13 bases between them. This CDR3 has 15 residues. Germline V gene data show CDR1 as SGHTA and CDR2 as FQGTGA. CDR3 DNA: TGTGCCAGCAGCCCCGTTGGCGGGGTGAACACTGAAGCTTTCTTT. As protein: CASSPVGGVNTEAFF.

The chain has TRBV29-1 and TRBJ1-2; 8 nucleotides agree with TRBD1. Germline trimming cut 6 bases from V and 6 bases from J; bases unmatched to any gene: 3. The CDR3 loop spans 11 amino acids. Per the germline V gene, CDR1 is SQVTM and CDR2 is ANQGSEA. The CDR3 is CSVGQGDGYTF. In DNA, the CDR3 is TGCAGCGTCGGACAGGGAGATGGCTACACCTTC.

This clone has a single count. The V and J genes are TRBV5-1 and TRBJ2-5, with 13 bases matching TRBD2. The germline V gene encodes CDR1 SGHRS and CDR2 YFSETQ. The CDR3 is 17 residues long. The ends lost 5 bases at V and 1 base at J; junction bases unmatched: 8. CDR3 DNA: TGCGCCAGCAGGGAACCGACTAGCGGGAGGATCCAAGAGACCCAGTACTTC. It yields the protein CASREPTSGRIQETQYF.

The CDR3 DNA reads as TGTGCCAGCAGTCTCGGGACAGGGATCGTTGAGCCCCAGCATTTT. Protein product: CASSLGTGIVEPQHF. The chain recombines TRBV27 with TRBJ1-5; TRBD1 aligns across 9 bases. CDR1 and CDR2 (germline): MNHEY, SMNVEV (reference sequence). The CDR3 has 15 amino acids. Trimming cost V 5 bases and J 8 bases; bases outside gene matches: 10.

This clone was seen a few times. V gene TRBV5-1 combines with J gene TRBJ1-3; D call uncertain. The CDR3 runs 15 residues. Germline values: CDR1 SGHRS, CDR2 YFSETQ. The V end lost 0 bases, the J end lost 0 bases, and 7 bases lay between the germline ends. CDR3 coding DNA: TGCGCCAGCAGCTTGGGCCCCAGCTCTGGAAACACCATATATTTT. It yields the protein CASSLGPSSGNTIYF.

The V and J genes are TRBV18 and TRBJ2-7; 11 positions agree with TRBD1. The V gene's germline CDR1 is KGHSH and CDR2 LQKENI. Unmatched junction bases numbered 2, after V lost 2 bases and J lost 5 bases. The CDR3 covers 14 residues. For the CDR3, the DNA is TGTGCCAGCTCACCAAGGACAGGGGGCGACGAGCAGTACTTC. Translation gives CASSPRTGGDEQYF. The full variable domain, with the rest looked up from reference TRBV18 and TRBJ2-7, is NAGVMQNPRHLVRRRGQEARLRCSPMKGHSHVYWYRQLPEEGLKFMVYLQKENIIDESGMPKERFSAEFPKEGPSILRIQQVVRGDSAAYFCASSPRTGGDEQYFGPGTRLTVT.

The chain employs TRBV28 and TRBJ2-7; perhaps TRBD1 as D (6 bases). This CDR3 is 14 amino acids long. The germline gives CDR1 MDHEN, CDR2 SYDVKM. V lost 4 bases and J lost 3, with 13 bases in between. The CDR3 nucleotides are TGTGCCAGCAGTTATTCGGGACACTTCTACGAGCAGTACTTC. Encoded protein: CASSYSGHFYEQYF.

CDR3 DNA: TGTGCCAGCAGTTGGAGGGTGTCTCGTGGCTACACCTTC. Protein: CASSWRVSRGYTF. V and J are TRBV28 and TRBJ1-2; D gene unclear. CDR3 length: 13 residues. Germline CDR1 and CDR2: MDHEN and SYDVKM. Between the trimmed V and J ends, which lost 4 bases and 7 bases, there was a span of 13 bases.

The V gene is TRBV28, the J gene TRBJ2-6; 8 bases fit TRBD1. The germline CDR1 and CDR2 sequences are MDHEN and SYDVKM. CDR3 length equals 21 residues. With 5 bases clipped from V and 0 bases from J, the junction kept 18 bases outside the gene matches. This chain's CDR3 is CASSPNLGDRGPSSGANVLTF. As DNA, the CDR3 is TGTGCCAGCAGTCCAAACTTAGGAGACAGGGGCCCGAGCTCTGGGGCCAACGTCCTGACTTTC.

The chain carries TRBV19 and TRBJ1-1; D gene ambiguous. This CDR3 is 14 amino acids long. CDR1 LNHDA and CDR2 SQIVND come from the germline V gene (reference sequence). Trimming shortened V by 6 bases and J by 2 bases, and 13 bases separated the two germline ends. The chain's CDR3 is CASSPFPGNTEAFF. The CDR3 DNA sequence: TGTGCCAGTAGCCCATTTCCAGGAAACACTGAAGCTTTCTTT.

This chain joins TRBV5-1 and TRBJ2-3; 12 bases are a match to TRBD2. The trim removed 1 base at V and 6 bases at J, leaving 0 bases unmatched. This CDR3 is 14 amino acids long. Per germline, CDR1 SGHRS and CDR2 YFSETQ. The CDR3 DNA is TGCGCCAGCAGCTTGACTAGCGGGAGGGATACGCAGTATTTT. Translated, it gives CASSLTSGRDTQYF.

A single count supports this clone. The rearrangement uses TRBV13 and TRBJ2-3; 16 nucleotides align to TRBD2. This CDR3 region has 21 residues. Germline assignment: CDR1 PRHDT and CDR2 FYEKMQ (reference sequence). Losses at the gene ends were 5 bases for V and 3 bases for J; bases not matched to a gene: 17. The CDR3 loop reads CASSDLGNPGTSGRGTDTQYF. As DNA, the CDR3 is TGTGCCAGCAGCGACCTTGGAAATCCCGGGACTAGCGGGAGGGGGACAGATACGCAGTATTTT. Combining the CDR3 with reference TRBV13 and TRBJ2-3 gives the whole variable domain AAGVIQSPRHLIKEKRETATLKCYPIPRHDTVYWYQQGPGQDPQFLISFYEKMQSDKGSIPDRFSAQQFSDYHSELNMSSLELGDSALYFCASSDLGNPGTSGRGTDTQYFGPGTRLTVL.

The V gene is TRBV13, the J gene TRBJ2-7; 9 bases align to TRBD2. The germline V gene has CDR1 PRHDT and CDR2 FYEKMQ (reference sequence). V gave up 5 bases and J gave up 0 bases; unmatched junction bases: 14. This CDR3 is built from 18 residues. Here the CDR3 DNA reads TGTGCCAGCAGCCTCATAGCGGGAGCTCTCTATCCCTCCTACGAGCAGTACTTC. Translated, it gives CASSLIAGALYPSYEQYF.

This CDR3 is CASSIGGARGRAKDTEAFF. The CDR3 region has the DNA TGTGCCAGTAGTATAGGAGGGGCGCGGGGCCGGGCAAAGGACACTGAAGCTTTCTTT. The V and J genes are TRBV19 and TRBJ1-1, with D maybe TRBD1 (5 bases). V dropped 1 base and J dropped 3 bases, with 24 bases sitting between them. Germline V gene data show CDR1 as LNHDA and CDR2 as SQIVND (reference sequence). The CDR3 loop spans 19 amino acids.

The CDR3, as DNA: TGTGCCAGCAGTTCTTCCGGGGGAGAGCAGTACTTC. Residues: CASSSSGGEQYF. The V gene is TRBV6-6, the J gene TRBJ2-7, with D possibly TRBD2 on 6 matching bases. The CDR3 is made up of 12 amino acids. Trimming took off 4 bases at V and 7 bases at J, with 11 bases between the two ends. CDR1 and CDR2 from the germline V gene are MNHNY and SVGAGI (reference sequence).

The chain recombines TRBV5-1 with TRBJ2-7, with D hard to call. The CDR3 totals 14 residues. Trimming pared 4 bases from V and 3 bases from J, leaving 14 bases between. Germline CDR1 and CDR2: SGHRS and YFSETQ. In DNA form, the CDR3 reads TGCGCCAGCAGCACCTCCTACCCGGGCTACGAGCAGTACTTC. Translation gives CASSTSYPGYEQYF.

The CDR3 here is CAWSRDRGLSEQFF. As DNA, the CDR3 is TGTGCCTGGAGTAGGGACAGGGGCCTTTCTGAGCAGTTCTTC. V gene TRBV30 combines with J gene TRBJ2-1, with 10 bases lining up with TRBD1. J gave up 9 bases and V 2 bases, and 7 bases lay outside the gene matches. This CDR3 is built from 14 residues. From germline, CDR1 is GTSNPN and CDR2 SVGIG (reference sequence).

The chain carries TRBV6-5 and TRBJ1-5, with D possibly matching TRBD1 (6 bases). V dropped 6 bases and J dropped 4 bases, with 16 bases sitting between them. Germline loops: CDR1 MNHEY, CDR2 SVGAGI. CDR3 length: 15 residues. The CDR3 DNA sequence: TGTGCCAGCAGAGGATCACAGGGTGCAAATCAGCCCCAGCATTTT. Translated, it gives CASRGSQGANQPQHF.

As regards this clone: A read error may account for a junction end that differs from germline. The chain joins TRBV7-7 to TRBJ2-7; 7 bases agree with TRBD2. CDR1 is SSHAT, CDR2 FNYEAQ, per germline (reference sequence). This CDR3 comprises 15 residues. The CDR3 region is CASSLERDYTYEQYF. The CDR3 nucleotides are TGTGCTAGCAGCTTAGAAAGGGACTACACCTACGAGCAGTACTTC.

This clone was counted between two and nine times. The chain uses TRBV7-9 and TRBJ1-2; D possibly corresponds to TRBD1 (6 bases). Germline V gene lookup returns CDR1 SEHNR and CDR2 FQNEAQ (reference sequence). This CDR3 contains 17 residues. V was trimmed by 5 bases and J by 4 bases, leaving 23 bases between them. The CDR3 nucleotides read TGTGCCAGCAGCCGCCCGACGGGGACACAAGTTCGCTATGGCTACACCTTC. It codes for CASSRPTGTQVRYGYTF.

V gene TRBV4-1 combines with J gene TRBJ1-5, with a tentative D call TRBD1 (6 bases). The CDR3 spans 17 residues. Germline CDR1 reads MGHRA; CDR2 reads YSYEKL. The V gene lost 1 base and the J gene lost 3 bases, with 16 bases spanning the gap. This CDR3 reads CASSQGGAWGLNQPQHF. CDR3 bases: TGCGCCAGCAGCCAAGGAGGAGCATGGGGGCTCAATCAGCCCCAGCATTTT.

V gene TRBV5-1 combines with J gene TRBJ1-3; 7 nucleotides agree with TRBD1. Per the germline V gene, CDR1 is SGHRS and CDR2 is YFSETQ. The V gene end was trimmed by 4 bases and the J gene end by 8 bases; junction bases not matched to a gene: 9. The CDR3 extends over 14 amino acids. The CDR3 sequence is CASSLTTGWDTIYF. For the CDR3, the DNA is TGCGCCAGCAGCCTTACGACAGGGTGGGACACCATATATTTT.

The rearrangement joins TRBV7-8 to TRBJ2-5; 9 bases agree with TRBD1. This CDR3 has 13 amino acids. Losses at the gene ends were 5 bases for V and 5 bases for J; bases not matched to a gene: 3. Germline V CDR1 and CDR2: SGHVS, FQNEAQ. The CDR3 is CASSGTGRETQYF. Written as DNA, the CDR3 is TGTGCCAGCAGCGGGACAGGGCGGGAGACCCAGTACTTC.

This clone was seen just once. This chain joins TRBV19 and TRBJ1-4; perhaps TRBD1 as D (5 bases). V shed 3 bases and J shed 4 bases, with 15 bases lying between them. The CDR3 spans 16 residues. In germline, CDR1 is LNHDA, CDR2 SQIVND (reference sequence). The DNA for the CDR3 is TGTGCCAGTAGTATCCCCCGACAGCGCCTTAATGAAAAACTGTTTTTT. It encodes CASSIPRQRLNEKLFF.

CDR3 in amino acids: CASSLRGGLSNEKLFF. The CDR3 nucleotides are TGTGCCAGCAGCTTGCGCGGCGGCCTCTCTAATGAAAAACTGTTTTTT. The chain couples TRBV7-9 to TRBJ1-4; D gene ambiguous. Trimming took off 3 bases at V and 3 bases at J, with 14 bases between the two ends. There are 16 residues in the CDR3. Germline lookup yields CDR1 SEHNR and CDR2 FQNEAQ (reference sequence).

V usage is TRBV6-5 and J usage is TRBJ1-5; D call uncertain. The CDR3 length is 14 residues. The V and J ends lost 6 bases and 7 bases respectively, with 16 bases between them. Germline V gene lookup returns CDR1 MNHEY and CDR2 SVGAGI. CDR3 residues: CASRTGMRGQPQHF. DNA of the CDR3: TGTGCCAGCAGGACCGGGATGCGGGGACAGCCCCAGCATTTT.